These 25 T cell receptor beta chains share one sample of origin, sequenced in a study of beta chain features in type 1 diabetes. Expressed TCRB transcripts were sequenced because the isolated RNA had all been reverse transcribed beforehand. The table came from immunoSEQ multiplex PCR; TCRdb's copy has only in-frame clones and leaves some out. The sample has hundreds of thousands of clones, approximately 13% seen once; the top ten hold less than 0.04%. Material: naive CD4+ T cells from blood. The receptors shown here come from a man aged 30 to 45 in good health.

In its sample, this clone was seen a few times. This chain connects TRBV5-4 to TRBJ2-7; D might be TRBD1 (6 bases). Trimming stripped 4 bases from V and 0 bases from J, with 14 bases between. The CDR3 has 15 residues. CDR1 is SGHNT and CDR2 is YYREEE in the germline V gene (reference sequence). The CDR3 coding sequence is TGTGCCAGCAGCCTACAGGGACCGTCCTCCTACGAGCAGTACTTC. It translates to CASSLQGPSSYEQYF. Full variable domain (outside the CDR3, taken from reference TRBV5-4 and TRBJ2-7): ETGVTQSPTHLIKTRGQQVTLRCSSQSGHNTVSWYQQALGQGPQFIFQYYREEENGRGNFPPRFSGLQFPNYSSELNVNALELDDSALYLCASSLQGPSSYEQYFGPGTRLTVT.

This clone was seen a few times. This chain links TRBV11-2 with TRBJ2-3; D possibly corresponds to TRBD1 (6 bases). With 4 bases removed from V and 5 bases from J, the gap between germline ends came to 16 bases. Germline V lookup: CDR1 SGHAT, CDR2 FQNNGV. The CDR3 has 15 residues. The chain's CDR3 is CASSSRQELGDTQYF. In DNA, the CDR3 is TGTGCCAGCAGCTCCAGACAGGAGCTCGGAGATACGCAGTATTTT.

This chain joins TRBV10-3 and TRBJ2-3; maybe TRBD2 (5 bases). Trimming stripped 6 bases from V and 2 bases from J, with 12 bases between. CDR3 length: 14 residues. The germline gives CDR1 ENHRY, CDR2 SYGVKD. The CDR3 DNA is TGTGCCATCAGCAGAGGAGGCACCACAGATACGCAGTATTTT. Translated, it gives CAISRGGTTDTQYF.

In its sample, this clone was seen a few times. The rearrangement links TRBV5-1 to TRBJ2-5; weak D call: TRBD1 (5 bases). V lost 1 base and J lost 6, with 7 bases in between. The CDR3 length is 12 residues. Germline assignment: CDR1 SGHRS and CDR2 YFSETQ. The CDR3 nucleotides read TGCGCCAGCAGCTTGTCAGGGAAGACCCAGTACTTC. Translated: CASSLSGKTQYF.

This chain uses TRBV7-7 with TRBJ1-5; TRBD1 might be the D (5 bases). This CDR3 has 13 amino acids. Germline V lookup: CDR1 SSHAT, CDR2 FNYEAQ (reference sequence). V was shortened by 5 bases and J by 7 bases, with 12 bases between the two germline ends. CDR3 bases: TGTGCCAGCAGCATAGAGAGGGGACAGCCCCAGCATTTT. Its protein product is CASSIERGQPQHF.

V gene TRBV29-1 combines with J gene TRBJ2-5; D possibly corresponds to TRBD2 (6 bases). The germline CDR1 and CDR2 sequences are SQVTM and ANQGSEA. CDR3 length equals 12 residues. Trimming removed 3 bases from V and 5 bases from J, with 10 bases in between. CDR3 sequence (DNA): TGCAGCGTTGACAGGGACTGGGAGACCCAGTACTTC. As protein: CSVDRDWETQYF.

The chain combines TRBV7-2 with TRBJ2-7, with no clear D. Germline-derived CDR1 and CDR2 are SGHTA and FQGNSA. The CDR3 length is 12 residues. V lost 3 bases, J lost 7 bases, and 10 bases lay in between. CDR3 sequence: CASSLGLGEQYF. Written as DNA, the CDR3 is TGTGCCAGCAGCTTGGGTCTAGGGGAGCAGTACTTC.

The V gene is TRBV5-4, the J gene TRBJ1-3; 7 nucleotides align to TRBD1. The CDR3 is 15 residues long. The germline CDR1 and CDR2 sequences are SGHNT and YYREEE (reference sequence). V dropped 4 bases and J dropped 0; count of bases not matched to a gene: 4. The CDR3 DNA follows: TGTGCCAGCAGCGAACAGGGGATCTCTGGAAACACCATATATTTT. Amino acids: CASSEQGISGNTIYF.

This clone appeared a few times. The identical CDR3 is also encoded by other nucleotide sequences in the sample. The chain carries TRBV7-9 and TRBJ2-7; D unresolved. The CDR3 is made up of 11 amino acids. From germline, CDR1 is SEHNR and CDR2 FQNEAQ (reference sequence). V was shortened by 1 base and J by 3 bases, with 1 base between the two germline ends. CDR3 residues: CASSLDYEQYF. Here the CDR3 DNA reads TGTGCCAGCAGCTTAGACTACGAGCAGTACTTC.

The chain combines TRBV29-1 with TRBJ2-2; D remains ambiguous. With 4 bases removed from V and 1 base from J, the gap between germline ends came to 7 bases. Per germline, CDR1 SQVTM and CDR2 ANQGSEA. The CDR3 extends over 13 amino acids. CDR3 sequence reads: CSVASKNTGELFF. CDR3 nucleotides: TGCAGCGTTGCCTCTAAGAACACCGGGGAGCTGTTTTTT.

The chain links TRBV16 to TRBJ2-5; 8 bases are a match to TRBD1. The J segment lost 4 bases and the V segment lost 5 bases, leaving 3 bases of the junction unmatched. Looked up from germline, CDR1 is KGHSY and CDR2 is FQNENV. The CDR3 length is 13 residues. The CDR3 DNA follows: TGTGCCAGCAGCTCAGACAGGGGAGAGACCCAGTACTTC. Its translation: CASSSDRGETQYF.

This chain links TRBV7-2 with TRBJ1-1; D not certain. Germline CDR1 is SGHTA and CDR2 is FQGNSA. The CDR3 contains 16 residues. With 0 bases removed from V and 1 base from J, the gap between germline ends came to 12 bases. The CDR3 sequence: CASSLAAPGQNTEAFF. The CDR3 DNA reads TGTGCCAGCAGCTTAGCGGCCCCGGGCCAGAACACTGAAGCTTTCTTT.

This clone has a handful of counts. This chain connects TRBV7-9 to TRBJ2-7; TRBD1 matches at 10 bases. Trimming took 5 bases from V and 1 from J; bases not matched to a gene: 11. Germline V gene lookup returns CDR1 SEHNR and CDR2 FQNEAQ (reference sequence). The CDR3 runs to 17 residues. CDR3 residues: CASSPKGPGQGSYEQYF. The CDR3 bases are TGTGCCAGCAGCCCAAAGGGACCGGGACAGGGGTCCTACGAGCAGTACTTC.

CDR3 protein: CASSLGARAYGYTF. The CDR3, as DNA: TGTGCCAGCAGCTTAGGGGCCAGGGCATATGGCTACACCTTC. The rearrangement uses TRBV7-2 and TRBJ1-2, with D perhaps TRBD1 (5 bases). Per germline, CDR1 SGHTA and CDR2 FQGNSA. The CDR3 is 14 amino acids. Between the trimmed V and J ends, which lost 1 base and 5 bases, there was a span of 11 bases.

At least ten counts were recorded for this clone. J is TRBJ2-4 and V is TRBV14; D gene uncertain. The CDR3 consists of 12 residues. Germline lookup yields CDR1 SGHDN and CDR2 FVKESK. Trimming removed 1 base at V and 6 bases at J, with 4 bases between. The CDR3 DNA reads as TGTGCCAGCAGCCAAGTTAGAAACATTCAGTACTTC. It encodes CASSQVRNIQYF.

A few counts support this clone. This chain connects TRBV27 to TRBJ1-5; D remains unclear. Trimming cost V 6 bases and J 0 bases, with 15 bases left between them. The CDR3 contains 16 residues. Germline lookup yields CDR1 MNHEY and CDR2 SMNVEV (reference sequence). For the CDR3, the DNA is TGTGCCAGCAGCCCCGTGGGGAGATATAGCAATCAGCCCCAGCATTTT. Its translation: CASSPVGRYSNQPQHF.

The CDR3, as DNA: TGTGCCAGCGCTGGACAGTCCCCGAATGAGCAGTTCTTC. Amino acid sequence: CASAGQSPNEQFF. The J gene is TRBJ2-1, the V gene TRBV9; D might be TRBD1 (6 bases). Germline V CDR1 and CDR2: SGDLS, YYNGEE. Trimming took 7 bases from V and 7 from J, leaving 15 bases between them. This CDR3 contains 13 residues.

This clone turned up a few times. The chain is built from TRBV9 and TRBJ2-1; 7 bases fit TRBD1. CDR3 length: 15 amino acids. J gave up 3 bases and V 4 bases, and 7 bases lay outside the gene matches. The germline CDR1 and CDR2 sequences are SGDLS and YYNGEE. CDR3 DNA: TGTGCCAGCAGCTTAGGGACAGATCTCTACAATGAGCAGTTCTTC. It encodes CASSLGTDLYNEQFF.

This clone was counted a few times. The genes are TRBV7-9 and TRBJ1-1; perhaps TRBD1 as D (6 bases). The CDR3 length is 15 residues. Trimming cost V 6 bases and J 7 bases, with 21 bases left between them. CDR1 SEHNR and CDR2 FQNEAQ come from the germline V gene (reference sequence). CDR3 DNA sequence: TGTGCCAGCAGAAATACCCAGGGGCGGCAAAATGAAGCTTTCTTT. This encodes CASRNTQGRQNEAFF.

The chain couples TRBV30 to TRBJ1-4; D not resolved. CDR3 length: 13 amino acids. Germline lookup yields CDR1 GTSNPN and CDR2 SVGIG (reference sequence). V lost 1 base to trimming and J lost 10 bases, with 13 bases between them. This CDR3 is CAWSEIEAGKLFF. The CDR3 DNA reads TGTGCCTGGAGTGAAATTGAGGCGGGAAAACTGTTTTTT.

This clone was seen a handful of times. CDR3 nucleotides: TGTGCCAGCAGCATTGGGGATACGCAGTATTTT. Its translation: CASSIGDTQYF. This rearrangement joins TRBV21-1 to TRBJ2-3. TRBV21-1 is an annotated pseudogene. The CDR3 extends over 11 amino acids.

The V and J genes are TRBV10-3 and TRBJ1-5; D remains unclear. Trimming pared 2 bases from V and 7 bases from J, leaving 6 bases between. Germline V gene data show CDR1 as ENHRY and CDR2 as SYGVKD. This CDR3 is 12 amino acids long. For the CDR3, the DNA is TGTGCCATCAGTGAGGGTCGGCAGCCCCAGCATTTT. It is translated as CAISEGRQPQHF.

This clone has only a few counts. V gene TRBV7-2 combines with J gene TRBJ2-3; TRBD2 agrees at 8 bases. There are 15 residues in the CDR3. V shed 5 bases, J shed 2 bases, and the junction held 6 bases outside the gene matches. CDR1 and CDR2 from the germline V gene are SGHTA and FQGNSA. For the CDR3, the DNA is TGTGCCAGCAGCCCGGACGGGGGGGCCACAGATACGCAGTATTTT. Protein sequence: CASSPDGGATDTQYF.

This clone was seen only a few times. This chain links TRBV7-3 with TRBJ2-1; D may match TRBD1 or TRBD2 (5 bases each). Looked up from germline, CDR1 is SGHTA and CDR2 is FQGTGA. V was pared by 5 bases and J by 4 bases, with 15 bases between. The CDR3 loop spans 15 amino acids. Here the CDR3 reads CASSPTGTLYNEQFF. Written as DNA, the CDR3 is TGTGCCAGCAGCCCCACCGGGACGCTTTACAATGAGCAGTTCTTC.

The chain links TRBV10-3 to TRBJ1-6, with 8 bases identical to TRBD1. Trimming removed 6 bases from V and 0 bases from J; junction bases left unmatched: 4. In germline, CDR1 is ENHRY, CDR2 SYGVKD. The CDR3 covers 16 residues. CDR3 nucleotides: TGTGCCATCAGGACAGGGGAAGGCTCCTATAATTCACCCCTCCACTTT. This sequence encodes CAIRTGEGSYNSPLHF.